Listed below are T cell receptor beta chains from one sample, sequenced in a study of T cell changes during pregnancy in multiple sclerosis. Clones were read by immunoSEQ multiplex PCR, and TCRdb kept only the in-frame ones, dropping some. This sample has under 50,000 clones, with about 91% found just once. The source was CD4+ T cells from peripheral blood mononuclear cells, collected in the second trimester of pregnancy. The source of these receptors is a female donor in good health, enrolled as a control in a pregnancy study. CDR3s include the opening cysteine and the closing phenylalanine or tryptophan. Fields, in order: V gene, clone size, J gene, D gene, CDR3 protein, CDR3 DNA. D genes are given only for firm matches. Expanded clones get a size class; other rows say once, few or many, or leave the size out.

V gene: TRBV2
clone size: -
J gene: TRBJ1-2
D gene: -
CDR3 protein: CASSPQGYPDYGYTF
CDR3 DNA: TGTGCCAGCAGCCCACAGGGTTATCCCGACTATGGCTACACCTTC

V gene: TRBV18
clone size: -
J gene: TRBJ1-1
D gene: -
CDR3 protein: CASSLQGFNPEAFF
CDR3 DNA: TGTGCCAGCTCACTGCAGGGTTTTAACCCTGAAGCTTTCTTT

V gene: TRBV4-3
clone size: -
J gene: TRBJ1-1
D gene: TRBD1
CDR3 protein: CASSAQGANTEAFF
CDR3 DNA: TGCGCCAGCAGCGCACAGGGGGCGAACACTGAAGCTTTCTTT

V gene: TRBV7-2
clone size: -
J gene: TRBJ2-5
D gene: TRBD1
CDR3 protein: CASSLDRGETQYF
CDR3 DNA: TGTGCCAGCAGCCTAGACAGGGGGGAGACCCAGTACTTC

V gene: TRBV10-3
clone size: -
J gene: TRBJ2-1
D gene: TRBD1
CDR3 protein: CAISEWTGTNEQFF
CDR3 DNA: TGTGCCATCAGTGAGTGGACAGGGACAAATGAGCAGTTCTTC

V gene: TRBV10-3
clone size: -
J gene: TRBJ1-1
D gene: TRBD1
CDR3 protein: CASQKQGAMNTEAFF
CDR3 DNA: TGTGCCAGTCAGAAGCAGGGGGCAATGAACACTGAAGCTTTCTTT

V gene: TRBV2
clone size: -
J gene: TRBJ1-2
D gene: TRBD1
CDR3 protein: CASSSNRGPNYGYTF
CDR3 DNA: TGTGCCAGCAGTTCAAACAGGGGGCCCAACTATGGCTACACCTTC

V gene: TRBV11-3
clone size: -
J gene: TRBJ2-1
D gene: TRBD2
CDR3 protein: CASSAGTSGGAYNEQFF
CDR3 DNA: TGTGCCAGCAGCGCCGGGACTAGCGGGGGGGCCTACAATGAGCAGTTCTTC

V gene: TRBV4-1
clone size: -
J gene: TRBJ2-2
D gene: TRBD2
CDR3 protein: CASSHAAGGLTNTGELFF
CDR3 DNA: TGCGCCAGCAGCCATGCCGCGGGGGGGCTTACGAACACCGGGGAGCTGTTTTTT

V gene: TRBV18
clone size: -
J gene: TRBJ2-7
D gene: -
CDR3 protein: CASSPPTRSAEQYF
CDR3 DNA: TGTGCCAGCTCACCACCGACGAGGTCGGCCGAGCAGTACTTC

V gene: TRBV6-5
clone size: -
J gene: TRBJ1-6
D gene: -
CDR3 protein: CASRSTGAYNSPLHF
CDR3 DNA: TGTGCCAGCAGATCCACCGGGGCCTATAATTCACCCCTCCACTTT

V gene: TRBV30
clone size: -
J gene: TRBJ2-7
D gene: TRBD1
CDR3 protein: CAWGGTGIYEQYF
CDR3 DNA: TGTGCCTGGGGGGGGACAGGGATCTACGAGCAGTACTTC

V gene: TRBV11-3
clone size: few
J gene: TRBJ1-1
D gene: -
CDR3 protein: CASSREGGEAFF
CDR3 DNA: TGTGCCAGCAGCCGAGAAGGGGGTGAAGCTTTCTTT

V gene: TRBV7-3
clone size: -
J gene: TRBJ1-2
D gene: TRBD1
CDR3 protein: CASSRGTGGSYGYTF
CDR3 DNA: TGTGCCAGCAGCAGAGGGACAGGGGGCAGCTATGGCTACACCTTC

V gene: TRBV4-1
clone size: -
J gene: TRBJ2-2
D gene: TRBD1
CDR3 protein: CASSQGQGVDTGELFF
CDR3 DNA: TGCGCCAGCAGCCAAGGACAGGGCGTAGACACCGGGGAGCTGTTTTTT

V gene: TRBV6-1
clone size: -
J gene: TRBJ1-3
D gene: -
CDR3 protein: CASSEDRSSGNTIYF
CDR3 DNA: TGTGCCAGCAGTGAAGACAGAAGCTCTGGAAACACCATATATTTT

V gene: TRBV30
clone size: -
J gene: TRBJ1-1
D gene: -
CDR3 protein: CAWSVSDTEAFF
CDR3 DNA: TGTGCCTGGAGTGTTTCCGACACTGAAGCTTTCTTT

V gene: TRBV5-1
clone size: -
J gene: TRBJ2-7
D gene: TRBD1
CDR3 protein: CASSLSGTEVYEQYF
CDR3 DNA: TGCGCCAGCAGCTTGTCTGGGACAGAGGTTTACGAGCAGTACTTC

V gene: TRBV9
clone size: once
J gene: TRBJ1-2
D gene: TRBD1
CDR3 protein: CASSVEGAMTGYGYTF
CDR3 DNA: TGTGCCAGCAGCGTAGAGGGGGCAATGACAGGCTATGGCTACACCTTC

V gene: TRBV7-2
clone size: -
J gene: TRBJ2-2
D gene: -
CDR3 protein: CASSRAQGNTGELFF
CDR3 DNA: TGTGCCAGCAGCCGAGCACAGGGAAACACCGGGGAGCTGTTTTTT

V gene: TRBV5-4
clone size: -
J gene: TRBJ1-2
D gene: -
CDR3 protein: CASSPDRNYGYTF
CDR3 DNA: TGTGCCAGCAGCCCCGACAGGAACTATGGCTACACCTTC

V gene: TRBV18
clone size: few
J gene: TRBJ1-1
D gene: TRBD1
CDR3 protein: CASSPGGQKNTEAFF
CDR3 DNA: TGTGCCAGCTCACCAGGGGGACAGAAGAACACTGAAGCTTTCTTT

V gene: TRBV27
clone size: -
J gene: TRBJ1-2
D gene: TRBD1
CDR3 protein: CASSFPGRDRDFYNYGYTF
CDR3 DNA: TGTGCCAGCAGTTTCCCCGGCCGGGACAGAGACTTCTATAACTATGGCTACACCTTC

V gene: TRBV27
clone size: -
J gene: TRBJ2-7
D gene: TRBD1
CDR3 protein: CASKRTGGYYEQYF
CDR3 DNA: TGTGCCAGCAAGCGGACAGGGGGTTACTACGAGCAGTACTTC

V gene: TRBV5-1
clone size: -
J gene: TRBJ1-6
D gene: -
CDR3 protein: CASSLWGRNVNSPLHF
CDR3 DNA: TGCGCCAGCAGCTTGTGGGGCAGGAACGTCAATTCACCCCTCCACTTT

V gene: TRBV2
clone size: -
J gene: TRBJ2-1
D gene: -
CDR3 protein: CASLDSTYNEQFF
CDR3 DNA: TGTGCCAGCCTGGACAGTACCTACAATGAGCAGTTCTTC

V gene: TRBV7-2
clone size: -
J gene: TRBJ1-2
D gene: TRBD1
CDR3 protein: CASSLAGGPNGYTF
CDR3 DNA: TGTGCCAGCAGCCTCGCAGGGGGCCCTAATGGCTACACCTTC

V gene: TRBV6-1
clone size: -
J gene: TRBJ1-3
D gene: -
CDR3 protein: CASSEAVAGVAGNTIYF
CDR3 DNA: TGTGCCAGCAGTGAAGCTGTTGCAGGGGTGGCTGGAAACACCATATATTTT

V gene: TRBV7-2
clone size: -
J gene: TRBJ2-2
D gene: TRBD2
CDR3 protein: CASSLERTSNRGELFF
CDR3 DNA: TGTGCCAGCAGCTTAGAAAGGACTAGTAATCGCGGGGAGCTGTTTTTT

V gene: TRBV6-1
clone size: -
J gene: TRBJ2-4
D gene: -
CDR3 protein: CASSGPGTRSSIQYF
CDR3 DNA: TGTGCCAGCAGTGGGCCCGGGACAAGGAGTTCCATTCAGTACTTC

V gene: TRBV19
clone size: -
J gene: TRBJ1-5
D gene: TRBD1
CDR3 protein: CASLGQGAVIDQPQHF
CDR3 DNA: TGTGCCAGCCTGGGACAGGGGGCGGTTATAGATCAGCCCCAGCATTTT

V gene: TRBV5-5
clone size: -
J gene: TRBJ1-1
D gene: -
CDR3 protein: CASSLSPGVDYTEAFF
CDR3 DNA: TGTGCCAGCAGCTTGTCCCCAGGGGTAGACTACACTGAAGCTTTCTTT

V gene: TRBV29-1
clone size: once
J gene: TRBJ2-2
D gene: TRBD2
CDR3 protein: CSVAEGAGGNTGELFF
CDR3 DNA: TGCAGCGTTGCGGAGGGAGCGGGGGGTAACACCGGGGAGCTGTTTTTT

V gene: TRBV7-3
clone size: -
J gene: TRBJ1-1
D gene: -
CDR3 protein: CASSPRGSANTEAFF
CDR3 DNA: TGTGCCAGCAGCCCTCGGGGGTCAGCTAACACTGAAGCTTTCTTT

V gene: TRBV4-1
clone size: -
J gene: TRBJ1-2
D gene: -
CDR3 protein: CASSQDRSFVGYTF
CDR3 DNA: TGCGCCAGCAGCCAAGATAGGAGCTTCGTTGGCTACACCTTC

V gene: TRBV19
clone size: -
J gene: TRBJ2-2
D gene: TRBD1
CDR3 protein: CATNLPNYLSRGLDTGELFF
CDR3 DNA: TGTGCCACCAACCTACCCAACTACCTTAGCAGGGGGCTGGACACCGGGGAGCTGTTTTTT

V gene: TRBV2
clone size: -
J gene: TRBJ1-2
D gene: -
CDR3 protein: CASSEGGDVYGYTF
CDR3 DNA: TGTGCCAGCAGTGAAGGGGGGGACGTTTATGGCTACACCTTC

V gene: TRBV4-3
clone size: -
J gene: TRBJ1-5
D gene: TRBD1
CDR3 protein: CASSQPGQAAGQPQHF
CDR3 DNA: TGCGCCAGCAGCCAACCCGGACAGGCAGCAGGGCAGCCCCAGCATTTT

V gene: TRBV14
clone size: -
J gene: TRBJ2-7
D gene: -
CDR3 protein: CASSRPGISSYEQYF
CDR3 DNA: TGTGCCAGCAGCCGCCCCGGGATCAGCTCCTACGAGCAGTACTTC

V gene: TRBV5-1
clone size: -
J gene: TRBJ2-1
D gene: TRBD1
CDR3 protein: CASSTGKGQFFYNEQFF
CDR3 DNA: TGCGCCAGCAGCACCGGTAAGGGACAGTTTTTTTACAATGAGCAGTTCTTC

V gene: TRBV5-1
clone size: -
J gene: TRBJ2-5
D gene: TRBD2
CDR3 protein: CASRGESYQETQYF
CDR3 DNA: TGCGCCAGCCGGGGGGAATCATACCAAGAGACCCAGTACTTC

V gene: TRBV19
clone size: -
J gene: TRBJ1-1
D gene: -
CDR3 protein: CASSLSLRTEAFF
CDR3 DNA: TGTGCCAGTAGTCTATCGCTGAGAACTGAAGCTTTCTTT

V gene: TRBV5-4
clone size: -
J gene: TRBJ1-1
D gene: TRBD1
CDR3 protein: CASSARQGGNTEAFF
CDR3 DNA: TGTGCCAGCAGCGCACGACAGGGGGGGAACACTGAAGCTTTCTTT

V gene: TRBV5-1
clone size: -
J gene: TRBJ2-3
D gene: TRBD1
CDR3 protein: CASSTGTGVSDTQYF
CDR3 DNA: TGCGCCAGCAGCACCGGGACAGGGGTTTCAGATACGCAGTATTTT

V gene: TRBV9
clone size: -
J gene: TRBJ2-1
D gene: TRBD1
CDR3 protein: CASSAVITGGRDEQFF
CDR3 DNA: TGTGCCAGCAGCGCTGTAATAACAGGGGGCCGGGATGAGCAGTTCTTC

V gene: TRBV27
clone size: -
J gene: TRBJ1-1
D gene: -
CDR3 protein: CASTLHRGNTEAFF
CDR3 DNA: TGTGCCAGCACCCTTCACCGGGGGAACACTGAAGCTTTCTTT

V gene: TRBV9
clone size: -
J gene: TRBJ1-2
D gene: -
CDR3 protein: CASTIQMVGRGGGYTF
CDR3 DNA: TGTGCCAGCACCATTCAGATGGTGGGCAGGGGCGGCGGCTACACCTTC